This TCR beta chain is drawn from a study of T cells expressing NK-cell markers. Background on the study: One of eight sequenced donors was HCMV-seronegative; the other seven were seropositive. Study-level results: Of the CD8+ T cell pool in six donors, roughly 1.0-7.5% was accounted for by dominant NKG2C+ clonotypes. Leadership of the CD3+CD56-NKG2C+ fraction also belonged to these clonotypes in a handful of donors.

On this clonotype itself: The antigen is undetermined.

The CDR3 spans 17 residues. The germline gives CDR1 SGHNT, CDR2 YENEEA. Synthesis of TCR beta cDNA relied on 5'RACE template switching carrying UMIs. After re-calling the 5' RACE reads, TCRdb lists one entry per CDR3 protein, DNA absent. The clone table shows around 550,000 distinct CDR3 sequences, with the ten largest holding under 4.5%. The rearrangement links TRBV11-3 to TRBJ2-1; TCRdb selects TRBD2, and the lack of DNA leaves this call unchecked. Sequenced input: blood T cells: a sorted CD56 or NKG2C T cell subset, CD4+ or CD8+ T cells, or bulk PBMC T cells (not recorded which). This receptor was obtained from a young man in good health. CDR3 residues: CASSLPGLAGGPHEQFF.